A selection of T cell receptor beta chains follows, all from one sample in a study of T cells in Graves' hyperthyroidism and ophthalmopathy. A single record per CDR3 protein comes from TCRdb applying MiXCR to the multiplex PCR reads. The data contain approximately 870,000 distinct CDR3 sequences, about 38% of them singletons. The sample consisted of blood. Every receptor here comes from a man between 18 and 35 years old with Graves' hyperthyroidism. CDR3s include the opening cysteine and the closing phenylalanine or tryptophan. Each record gives: V gene, D gene, J gene, clone size, CDR3 DNA, CDR3 protein. A D gene is named only where the DNA matches it firmly. Clone sizes are given selectively: once, few, many, or a class where the clone is expanded.

>TRBV29-1|.|TRBJ2-6|.
TGCAGCGTTGAAGAGGGTTCCGACGTCCTGACTTTC
CSVEEGSDVLTF
>TRBV2|.|TRBJ2-5|many
TGTGCCAGCTCGACAGAAATAGGAACAGAGACCCAGTACTTC
CASSTEIGTETQYF
>TRBV11-2|.|TRBJ2-7|.
TGTGCCGGCAGTGAGACCGGAGAGCAGTACTTC
CAGSETGEQYF
>TRBV7-3|TRBD2|TRBJ2-1|.
TGTGCCAGCAGCTTAATTGCCGGGACTAGCTCCAATGAGCAGTTCTTC
CASSLIAGTSSNEQFF
>TRBV20-1|.|TRBJ1-5|many
TGCAGTGCTCGACGGAAAGGGGTCAATCAGCCCCAGCATTTT
CSARRKGVNQPQHF
>TRBV7-2|.|TRBJ2-5|many
TGTGCCAGCAGCTTGAGTCCGGGTGGGGAGACCCAGTACTTC
CASSLSPGGETQYF
>TRBV4-1|.|TRBJ1-2|.
TGCGCCAGCAGCCCCCTGGGGGAGGGGACCGCCTCCTATGGCTACACCTTC
CASSPLGEGTASYGYTF
>TRBV7-8|.|TRBJ1-4|.
TGTGCCAGCAGCCAAGACCACCCTCAGACAGCAACTAATGAAAAACTGTTTTTT
CASSQDHPQTATNEKLFF
>TRBV20-1|.|TRBJ1-1|.
TGCAGTGCTAGAGAAGGCGGCAGGGGAAACACTGAAGCTTTCTTT
CSAREGGRGNTEAFF
>TRBV19|.|TRBJ1-1|many
TGTGCCAGTAAAACGCCGAGCGCAATGAACACTGAAGCTTTCTTT
CASKTPSAMNTEAFF